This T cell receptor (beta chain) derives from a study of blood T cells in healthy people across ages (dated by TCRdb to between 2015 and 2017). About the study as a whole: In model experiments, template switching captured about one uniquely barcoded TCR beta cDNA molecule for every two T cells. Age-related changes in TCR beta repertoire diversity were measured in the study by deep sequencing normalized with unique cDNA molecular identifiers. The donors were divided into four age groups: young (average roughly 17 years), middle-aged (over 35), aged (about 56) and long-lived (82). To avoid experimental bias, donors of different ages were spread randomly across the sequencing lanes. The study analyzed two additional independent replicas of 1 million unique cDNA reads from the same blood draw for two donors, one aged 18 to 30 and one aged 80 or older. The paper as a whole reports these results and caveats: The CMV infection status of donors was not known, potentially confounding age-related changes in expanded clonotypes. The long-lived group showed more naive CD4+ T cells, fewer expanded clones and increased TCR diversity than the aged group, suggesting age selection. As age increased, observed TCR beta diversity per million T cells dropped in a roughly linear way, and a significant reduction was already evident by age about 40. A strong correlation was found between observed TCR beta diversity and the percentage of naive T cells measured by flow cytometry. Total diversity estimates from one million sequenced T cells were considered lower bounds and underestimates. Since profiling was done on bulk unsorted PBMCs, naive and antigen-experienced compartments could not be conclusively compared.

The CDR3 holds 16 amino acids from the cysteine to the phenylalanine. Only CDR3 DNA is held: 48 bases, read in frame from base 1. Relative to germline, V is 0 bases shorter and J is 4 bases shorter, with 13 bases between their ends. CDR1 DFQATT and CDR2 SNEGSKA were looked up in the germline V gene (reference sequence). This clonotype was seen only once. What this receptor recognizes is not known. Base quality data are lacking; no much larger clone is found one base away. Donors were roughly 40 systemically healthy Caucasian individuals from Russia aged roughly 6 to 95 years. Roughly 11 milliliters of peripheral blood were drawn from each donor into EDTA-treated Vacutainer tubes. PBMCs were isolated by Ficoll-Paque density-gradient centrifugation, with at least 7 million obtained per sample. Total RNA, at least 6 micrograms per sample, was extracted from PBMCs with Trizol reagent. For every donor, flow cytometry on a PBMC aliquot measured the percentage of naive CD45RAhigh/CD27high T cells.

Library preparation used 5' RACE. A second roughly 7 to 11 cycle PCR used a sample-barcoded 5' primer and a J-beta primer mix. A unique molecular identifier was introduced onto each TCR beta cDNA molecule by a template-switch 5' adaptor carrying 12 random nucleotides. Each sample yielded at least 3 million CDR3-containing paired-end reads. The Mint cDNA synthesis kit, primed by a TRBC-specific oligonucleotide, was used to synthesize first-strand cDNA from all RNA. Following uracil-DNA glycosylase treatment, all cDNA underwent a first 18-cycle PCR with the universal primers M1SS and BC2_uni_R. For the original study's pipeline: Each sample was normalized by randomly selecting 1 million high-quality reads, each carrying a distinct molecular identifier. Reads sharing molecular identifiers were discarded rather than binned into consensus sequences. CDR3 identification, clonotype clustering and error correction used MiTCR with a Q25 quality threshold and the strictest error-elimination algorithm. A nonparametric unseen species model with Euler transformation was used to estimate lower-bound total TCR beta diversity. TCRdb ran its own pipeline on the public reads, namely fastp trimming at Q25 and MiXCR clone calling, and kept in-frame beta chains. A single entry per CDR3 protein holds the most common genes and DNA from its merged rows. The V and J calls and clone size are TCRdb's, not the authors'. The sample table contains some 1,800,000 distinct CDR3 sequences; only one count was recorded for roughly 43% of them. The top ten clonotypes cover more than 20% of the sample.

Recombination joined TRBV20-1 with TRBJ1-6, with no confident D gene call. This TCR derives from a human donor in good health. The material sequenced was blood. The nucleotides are TGCAGTGCTAGAGATAACCAGGAACCTTATAATTCACCCCTCCACTTT. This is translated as CSARDNQEPYNSPLHF.